This paragraph reports one TCR beta chain. The antigen is undetermined. This specimen comes from a study of blood T cells in healthy people across ages. Whole-study findings and limits: Fewer expanded clones and more diversity marked long-lived versus aged donors.

A second about 7 to 12 cycle PCR used barcoded and J-beta primers. Template switching added a 12-random-nucleotide identifier to every cDNA molecule. TCRdb ran MiXCR on the 5' RACE reads and lists one entry per CDR3 protein. The table shows over 600,000 distinct CDR3 sequences, with about 46% occurring only once. The authors drew 8 to 10 milliliters of peripheral blood from each donor. A minimum of 5.5 micrograms of total RNA was extracted per sample. CDR3 length: 17 residues. Germline loops: CDR1 LNHDA, CDR2 SQIVND (reference sequence). V gave up 10 bases and J gave up 2 bases, with 27 bases separating them.

Material for sequencing was blood. The chain has TRBV19 and TRBJ2-7; perhaps D is TRBD1 or TRBD2 (6 bases each). This sequence originates from a man older than 75 in good health. Written as DNA, the CDR3 is TGTGCCAACCAGATGGGGGGTTCCGGGACACAACCCTACGAGCAGTACTTC. Translating gives CANQMGGSGTQPYEQYF.